Listed below are T cell receptor beta chains from one sample, sequenced in a study of blood T cell repertoires in COVID-19. Profiled with immunoSEQ multiplex PCR; TCRdb holds only in-frame clones, not every one. The data show about 210,000 clones, roughly 77% seen once. Material for sequencing was PBMCs or T cells enriched from blood (not recorded which). The receptors come from a man aged 40-49 years who had recovered from COVID-19. Each CDR3 is given with its conserved first and last residue. The D gene is left open where the match is weak. Some rows mark clone size as missing; the rest say once, few, many or name a class of expanded clone.

CDR3	DNA	size	D	V	J
CASSPGGTQYF	TGTGCCAGCAGCCCCGGGGGGACCCAGTACTTC	.	.	TRBV5-8	TRBJ2-5
CASSVGLENSPLHF	TGTGCCAGCAGCGTAGGTCTTGAGAATTCACCCCTCCACTTT	.	.	TRBV9	TRBJ1-6
CASSYGQGAETQYF	TGTGCCAGCAGCTATGGACAGGGGGCTGAGACCCAGTACTTC	.	TRBD1	TRBV5-6	TRBJ2-5
CASSRLFMGDTEAFF	TGTGCCAGTAGCCGACTGTTTATGGGAGACACTGAAGCTTTCTTT	few	.	TRBV19	TRBJ1-1
CASIHRRREAFF	TGTGCCAGCATCCACAGGAGACGTGAAGCTTTCTTT	.	.	TRBV12-3/TRBV12-4	TRBJ1-1
CASSVAGTSRAQDTQYF	TGTGCCAGCAGCGTAGCAGGAACTAGCCGCGCCCAAGATACGCAGTATTTT	.	.	TRBV9	TRBJ2-3
CASSYPSSGNTEAFF	TGTGCCAGCAGTTACCCCTCTTCAGGCAACACTGAAGCTTTCTTT	.	.	TRBV6-5	TRBJ1-1
CASSRSGTGTGNTIYF	TGCGCCAGCAGCAGGTCCGGGACAGGGACTGGAAACACCATATATTTT	.	TRBD1	TRBV5-1	TRBJ1-3
CASTIGGSDYNSPLHF	TGTGCCAGTACCATAGGGGGATCGGACTATAATTCACCCCTCCACTTT	.	.	TRBV19	TRBJ1-6
CAWSVGGYEQYF	TGTGCCTGGAGTGTGGGGGGCTACGAGCAGTACTTC	.	.	TRBV30	TRBJ2-7
CASSLAGTTDSPLHF	TGCGCCAGCAGCTTGGCTGGGACAACAGATTCACCCCTCCACTTT	.	.	TRBV5-1	TRBJ1-6
CASSLWTSGGKDTQYF	TGTGCCAGCAGCCTTTGGACTAGCGGAGGAAAAGATACGCAGTATTTT	.	TRBD2	TRBV3-1/TRBV3-2	TRBJ2-3
CAWSGLTRVQPQHF	TGTGCCTGGTCCGGGCTTACCAGGGTGCAGCCCCAGCATTTT	.	.	TRBV30	TRBJ1-5